The clone carrying this TCR beta chain is a singleton in its sample. The data originate from a study of CD8 T cells in Susac syndrome. When the RNA was reverse transcribed, random hexamers were used with an input of about 0.5 to 1 ug. In TCRdb, the immunoSEQ multiplex PCR reads were re-called with MiXCR into one record per CDR3 protein. This table holds 100,000 to 150,000 distinct CDR3 sequences, around 94% found once. CDR3 length equals 15 residues. The germline gives CDR1 SGHNT, CDR2 YYREEE (reference sequence). J gave up 5 bases and V 0 bases, and 5 bases lay outside the gene matches. Sample: CD4+ T cells from PBMCs. This sequence joins TRBV5-4 and TRBJ2-7; 10 bases are shared with TRBD2. This sequence was found in a human donor with multiple sclerosis. In nucleotides, the CDR3 is TGTGCCAGCAGCTTGGAAGTAGCGGGAGGAGACGAGCAGTACTTC. It is translated as CASSLEVAGGDEQYF.